This paragraph covers one T cell receptor (beta chain) sequence. The target antigen is unknown. The data originate from a study of brain T cells in children with intractable seizures. Repertoires were generated with immunoSEQ multiplex PCR, while TCRdb's copy carries only in-frame clones and drops some. This table has fewer than 150,000 clones, 94% appearing once. CDR1 is SGHVS and CDR2 is FNYEAQ in the germline V gene. CDR3 length equals 16 residues. V was cut by 1 base and J by 2 bases, with 13 bases left in between. General observations from the study: Viral specificity was inferred only from CDR3 similarity; HCMV serostatus was unknown.

Surgery cases with the highest brain T cell transcript signatures were chosen for sequencing. This receptor was identified in a boy in the first two years of life with hemimegalencephaly and intractable seizures. The chain carries TRBV7-6 and TRBJ2-3; D is possibly TRBD1 or TRBD2 (6 bases each). The sample consisted of peripheral blood, taken at surgery. The CDR3 reads CASSLVGGQATDTQYF. The CDR3 DNA reads TGTGCCAGCAGCTTAGTTGGGGGGCAGGCCACAGATACGCAGTATTTT.